This T cell receptor beta chain comes out of a study of Graves' ophthalmopathy and Graves' hyperthyroidism (dated by TCRdb to 2017 to 2018). In terms of the full investigation: Peripheral blood was collected before any treatment was given, at the time of initial diagnosis. To tell Graves' ophthalmopathy apart from Graves' hyperthyroidism, and to predict which patients would progress to ophthalmopathy, the study relied on TCR beta repertoire signatures. In total, under 150 blood samples were TCR-sequenced: 43 ophthalmopathy, some 75 hyperthyroidism and roughly 17 hyperthyroidism-to-ophthalmopathy patients. To explore V-J signatures that separate ophthalmopathy from hyperthyroidism, a discovery set of 95 to 100 patients was enrolled, consisting of about 45 with ophthalmopathy and around 60 with stable hyperthyroidism. For independent validation, a separate cohort was made up of 18 hyperthyroidism patients plus 17 patients who later progressed from hyperthyroidism to ophthalmopathy. T-cell repertoires of thyroid tissue and blood were compared in over 5 hyperthyroidism patients. Following sampling, methimazole starting at 30 mg daily was administered to hyperthyroidism patients, and high-dose intravenous methylprednisolone was administered to ophthalmopathy patients. For training and testing, the roughly 93 patients in the discovery cohort were randomly divided in a 7:3 ratio.

This clonotype was seen repeatedly, ten times or more. Its cognate antigen has yet to be identified. No base qualities exist here, and no much larger clone lies one base off it. The full study reports these points: The 13-signature model separated ophthalmopathy from stable hyperthyroidism with around 90% sensitivity and approximately 83% specificity in cross-validation, and 80%/75% in the test set. Most expanded thyroid clonotypes with a frequency above 0.001 also appeared in blood, which suggests that blood repertoires may reflect the immune response in the thyroid. In validation, the model predicted ophthalmopathy progression with about 71% sensitivity and 72.22% specificity; roughly 12 predicted patients were CT-confirmed with GO in a median of 6.5 months. No statistical method was used to predetermine the sample size, and group allocation was not hidden from the investigators.

Here V drops 5 bases and J drops 7 bases, and the junction holds 10 bases not matched to any gene. Spanning cysteine to phenylalanine, the CDR3 consists of 14 amino acids. The read is trimmed to its CDR3 DNA, 42 bases read in frame from base 1. CDR1 is given as SEHNR and CDR2 as FQNEAQ, both from the germline V gene (reference sequence). TCR beta CDR3 regions were amplified from RNA transcripts for repertoire sequencing. The first round of RT-PCR was done with HTBI primers and the Qiagen OneStep RT-PCR kit, and was followed by a second round of multiplex PCR, then size selection and purification. Sequencing of the libraries was carried out on an Illumina HiSeq2000 in paired-end mode with 100 bp reads. In the authors' own workflow: SOAPnuke was used to process the reads, throwing out any read that had adapters, had uncalled bases, had a mean Phred below 15, or lacked an exact constant-primer or identifier match. High-quality paired reads were merged with COPE v1.2.5. Clonotypes were defined as unique nucleotide sequences and were aligned to IMGT TRB V, D and J references using MiTCR v1.1. The analysis was limited to V-J combinations with a frequency above 0.0001, which together covered roughly 99% of repertoires. A TCR clonal expansion and chaos score per V-J combination was defined as the ratio of F50 clonal expansion to chaos observed in the TCRdist matrix. Welch's t-statistics and random forest were used to narrow the features down to roughly twelve V-J combinations, which were then fed into a naive Bayes classifier. The Morisita-Horn index was used to measure how similar the thyroid and blood repertoires were. TCRdb passed the public sequencing reads through fastp at Q25 and MiXCR, retaining productive beta sequences. Identical CDR3 proteins give one entry, which carries the most common genes and DNA. The V and J calls here are based on TCRdb, not the publication. This sample lists more than 300,000 distinct CDR3 sequences; 15% to 17% were detected once. The biggest ten clones account for roughly 7% of the sample.

A patient counted as having stable hyperthyroidism if there was no progression to ophthalmopathy within 18 months of follow-up. The hyperthyroidism patients were 18 to 65 years old and newly diagnosed, with a disease duration of less than 2 months. Patients with other autoimmune diseases, uncontrolled infections, pregnancy or lactation were excluded. Diagnosis relied on clinical symptoms, serum thyroxine, TRAb, thyroid ultrasound and orbital computed tomography. Using Ficoll-Paque density gradient centrifugation, PBMCs were isolated from 10 ml of fresh peripheral blood. Total RNA was extracted using Trizol reagent, and RNA quality was checked on an Agilent 2100 Bioanalyzer.

The V and J segments used are TRBV7-9 and TRBJ1-2, with 7 bases matching TRBD1. The receptor was derived from a woman under 30 with stable Graves' hyperthyroidism. Donor details come from another sample of the same person, matched by shared clones. Sequenced: peripheral blood. CDR3 loop: CASSERQGPPGYTF. Read as DNA, the sequence is TGTGCCAGCAGCGAGCGACAGGGCCCTCCTGGCTACACCTTC.